This T cell receptor (beta chain) was sequenced during a study of blood T cell repertoires in COVID-19. This table comes from immunoSEQ multiplex PCR, and its TCRdb copy is limited to in-frame clones, with some not included. Altogether about 49,000 clones are present, roughly 70% being singletons, with the ten largest covering just under 9%. V lost 5 bases and J lost 4, with 12 bases in between. The CDR3 sequence is 15 residues long. Germline V gene sequence: CDR1 LNHDA, CDR2 SQIVND (reference sequence). V is TRBV19 and J is TRBJ2-6, with D perhaps matching TRBD1 (6 bases). The source of this sequence is a woman aged 70-85 years with acute or convalescent COVID-19. The sequencing input was peripheral blood. CDR3 sequence: CASSPTGYGANVLTF. Here the CDR3 DNA reads TGTGCCAGTAGTCCAACAGGGTACGGGGCCAACGTCCTGACTTTC.